The rows below give T cell receptor beta chains drawn from one sample of a study of blood T cell repertoires in COVID-19. Measured with immunoSEQ multiplex PCR; TCRdb has only the in-frame clones, and not every one. Among just over 350,000 clones, approximately 86% were seen once, and the ten largest hold just over 7%. The sequenced sample was peripheral blood. Receptors originate from a woman between 55 and 75 years old with COVID-19, enrolled during active disease. The CDR3 runs from the conserved cysteine through the conserved F or W. Fields, in order: V gene, D gene, clone size, J gene, CDR3 DNA, CDR3 protein. A D gene is named only where the DNA matches it firmly. Clone sizes are given selectively: once, few, many, or a class where the clone is expanded.

TRBV29-1	TRBD1	NA	TRBJ1-4	TGCAGCGCTAGAGGACAGGAAGGACGCACTAATGAAAAACTGTTTTTT	CSARGQEGRTNEKLFF
TRBV27	NA	NA	TRBJ1-5	TGTGCCAGCAGTTTATATCCAGGGGGCAATCAGCCCCAGCATTTT	CASSLYPGGNQPQHF
TRBV11-2	NA	NA	TRBJ2-1	TGTGCCAGCACCGGGACACCATACAATGAGCAGTTCTTC	CASTGTPYNEQFF
TRBV7-9	TRBD1	NA	TRBJ1-2	TGTGCCAGCAGCATGGGACCGGGACAGGCCCCCAAGGCCTATGGCTACACCTTC	CASSMGPGQAPKAYGYTF
TRBV2	TRBD1	NA	TRBJ1-5	TGTGCCAGCAGTTGGTCAGGGGGCGCGGGTCAGCCCCAGCATTTT	CASSWSGGAGQPQHF
TRBV9	NA	few	TRBJ1-6	TGTGCCAGCGGGCGGGACTATAATTCACCCCTCCACTTT	CASGRDYNSPLHF
TRBV11-1	TRBD1	NA	TRBJ2-3	TGTGCCAGCAGCTTTGACAGGGTTTCGGATACGCAGTATTTT	CASSFDRVSDTQYF
TRBV6-5	NA	NA	TRBJ2-3	TGTGCCAGCAGAGCTCAGGGGACGGCAGATACGCAGTATTTT	CASRAQGTADTQYF
TRBV5-6	TRBD1	once	TRBJ1-1	TGTGCCAGCAGCTTGTTGGACAGGGACACTGAAGCTTTCTTT	CASSLLDRDTEAFF
TRBV6-6	TRBD1	few	TRBJ1-5	TGTGCCAGCAGCCCACGGGACAGGGGCAATCAGCCCCAGCATTTT	CASSPRDRGNQPQHF
TRBV30	NA	NA	TRBJ1-1	TGTGCCTGGACCAGACAGCGAATGAACACTGAAGCTTTCTTT	CAWTRQRMNTEAFF
TRBV6-5	NA	NA	TRBJ1-1	TGTGCCAGCAGTTACATGGGCAGGGGATCTGAAGCTTTCTTT	CASSYMGRGSEAFF
TRBV3-1/TRBV3-2	TRBD1	NA	TRBJ2-3	TGTGCCAGCAGCCCCCGGGACAGGCGCGGAGATACGCAGTATTTT	CASSPRDRRGDTQYF
TRBV3-1/TRBV3-2	NA	NA	TRBJ2-1	TGTGCCAGCAGCCAGGGGATAGCGGAGAGCTCCTACAATGAGCAGTTCTTC	CASSQGIAESSYNEQFF
TRBV18	NA	few	TRBJ1-1	TGTGCCAGCACCGGACAGACCAACACTGAAGCTTTCTTT	CASTGQTNTEAFF
TRBV4-1	NA	NA	TRBJ1-4	TGCGCCAGCAGCCAAGGCACAGCAACTAATGAAAAACTGTTTTTT	CASSQGTATNEKLFF
TRBV19	NA	NA	TRBJ2-1	TGTGCCAGTAGTATTCGGCTAGCCAATGAGCAGTTCTTC	CASSIRLANEQFF
TRBV2	TRBD1	NA	TRBJ1-6	TGTGCCAGCGGCTTACAGGGGAATAATTCACCCCTCCACTTT	CASGLQGNNSPLHF
TRBV7-9	NA	NA	TRBJ1-5	TGTGCCAGCAGCTTCGACAGGATCGGCAATCAGCCCCAGCATTTT	CASSFDRIGNQPQHF
TRBV9	NA	NA	TRBJ1-1	TGTGCCAGCAGCGTAGCTAGTTGGCACCTCCGGGACATTAATGAAGCTTTCTTT	CASSVASWHLRDINEAFF
TRBV6-6	NA	NA	TRBJ1-2	TGTGCCAGCAGCTACTCCAGGGGCGACTATGGCTACACCTTC	CASSYSRGDYGYTF
TRBV5-4	TRBD2	NA	TRBJ2-7	TGTGCCAGCAGCTCTAGCGGGGTCTCCTACGAGCAGTACTTC	CASSSSGVSYEQYF
TRBV7-9	TRBD1	once	TRBJ2-4	TGTGCCAGCAGCACCCGTACCGGGACAGGAAAAAACATTCAGTACTTC	CASSTRTGTGKNIQYF
TRBV5-6	NA	NA	TRBJ1-4	TGTGCCAGCAGCTTGGGAGCAGGGAGGGAGAAACTGTTTTTT	CASSLGAGREKLFF
TRBV2	NA	NA	TRBJ1-6	TGTGCCAGCAGTGAAAACACAGGGAAGAATTCACCCCTCCACTTT	CASSENTGKNSPLHF
TRBV11-2	NA	NA	TRBJ1-1	TGTGCCAGCAGCTTTGGGAGCACTGAAGCTTTCTTT	CASSFGSTEAFF
TRBV5-1	TRBD1	NA	TRBJ1-2	TGCGCCAGCAGCAAAGACAGGGGGGAAGATGGCTACACCTTC	CASSKDRGEDGYTF
TRBV5-1	TRBD1	NA	TRBJ1-6	TGCGCCAGCAATCAGGGGGCGCTTAATTCACCCCTCCACTTT	CASNQGALNSPLHF
TRBV30	NA	NA	TRBJ1-3	TGTGCCTTTACAGGGTTCGGAAACACCATATATTTT	CAFTGFGNTIYF
TRBV7-9	TRBD1	NA	TRBJ1-5	TGTGCCAGCAGTCCCGGACAGGGGAGGAATCAGCCCCAGCATTTT	CASSPGQGRNQPQHF
TRBV3-1/TRBV3-2	NA	NA	TRBJ2-3	TGTGCCAGCAGCCAAGCCGGGGGCACAGATACGCAGTATTTT	CASSQAGGTDTQYF
TRBV15	NA	NA	TRBJ2-1	TGTGCCACCAGCAGAGGCGGGACAGCCTACAATGAGCAGTTCTTC	CATSRGGTAYNEQFF
TRBV19	NA	few	TRBJ2-5	TGTGCCACCAGAGGGGGAGAGACCCAGTACTTC	CATRGGETQYF
TRBV4-1	NA	NA	TRBJ1-1	TGCGCCAGCCAGGGTTTATCTGAAGCTTTCTTT	CASQGLSEAFF
TRBV6-5	NA	NA	TRBJ2-5	TGTGCCAGCAGTTTCTCTCCGGCGGGACAGCAAGAGACCCAGTACTTC	CASSFSPAGQQETQYF
TRBV24-1	TRBD2	NA	TRBJ2-2	TGTGCCACCAGTGACCCCGGGACTAGCGGGGGCTCCGGGGAGCTGTTTTTT	CATSDPGTSGGSGELFF
TRBV7-2	TRBD1	NA	TRBJ2-7	TGTGCCAGCAGCTTACCGTGGACAGGGTCCTCCTACGAGCAGTACTTC	CASSLPWTGSSYEQYF
TRBV14	NA	many	TRBJ2-3	TGTGCCAGCAGCCAAGGGACAGCCACAGATACGCAGTATTTT	CASSQGTATDTQYF
TRBV19	TRBD2	NA	TRBJ2-6	TGTGCCAGTAGTAAGGGACTAGCGGGGCCTTCTGGGGCCAACGTCCTGACTTTC	CASSKGLAGPSGANVLTF
TRBV5-6	TRBD1	NA	TRBJ1-5	TGTGCCAGCAGCCGGGGACAGGGGCTTCAGCCCCAGCATTTT	CASSRGQGLQPQHF
TRBV19	TRBD2	NA	TRBJ2-2	TGTGCCAGTACCCTTCCTGGGGGGGGGACCGGGGAGCTGTTTTTT	CASTLPGGGTGELFF
TRBV7-2	NA	NA	TRBJ2-7	TGTGCCAGCAGCTTACAACAGGAGCGCGAGCAGTACTTC	CASSLQQEREQYF
TRBV6-4	TRBD2	NA	TRBJ2-1	TGTGCCAGCAGTGCCCGTTCCAGCGGGGGGGCTTATGAGCAGTTCTTC	CASSARSSGGAYEQFF
TRBV15	NA	NA	TRBJ2-5	TGTGCCACCAGCAGCACAGCCCTGGAGACCCAGTACTTC	CATSSTALETQYF
TRBV10-3	TRBD1	NA	TRBJ2-3	TGTGCCAGTGAGACAGGGTTGGACACAGATACGCAGTATTTT	CASETGLDTDTQYF
TRBV7-8	TRBD1	NA	TRBJ1-2	TGTGCCAGCAGCTTACAACAGGGGGCCTATGGCTACACCTTC	CASSLQQGAYGYTF
TRBV30	NA	NA	TRBJ2-1	TGTGCCTGGAGTGTTGGGGACATCGAGCAGTTCTTC	CAWSVGDIEQFF
TRBV6-5	TRBD1	NA	TRBJ1-2	TGTGCCAGCAGGTACAGGGGGCGCCAGTATGGCTACACCTTC	CASRYRGRQYGYTF
TRBV3-1/TRBV3-2	NA	NA	TRBJ1-3	TGTGCCAGCAGCCAACTAGTCGGGACATCAGGAGGAAACACCATATATTTT	CASSQLVGTSGGNTIYF
TRBV12-3/TRBV12-4	TRBD1	NA	TRBJ2-7	TGTGCCAGCAGCATAGGACAGGCCTACGAGCAGTACTTC	CASSIGQAYEQYF
TRBV18	TRBD1	NA	TRBJ1-6	TGTGCCAGCTCACCGGCCGGGACAGAAAATAATTCACCCCTCCACTTT	CASSPAGTENNSPLHF
TRBV6-1	NA	NA	TRBJ1-4	TGTGCCAGCAGTGAGGGGGGAAAACTGTTTTTT	CASSEGGKLFF
TRBV10-3	NA	NA	TRBJ2-1	TGTGCCATCAGTGAGATATTCGAGCAGTTCTTC	CAISEIFEQFF
TRBV5-1	NA	NA	TRBJ2-3	TGCGCCAGCAGCTTGGAGTCCCTAGCAGCAGATACGCAGTATTTT	CASSLESLAADTQYF
TRBV9	NA	NA	TRBJ1-1	TGTGCCAGCAGCGTATCTGGGAGGGGGTATAGTGAAGCTTTCTTT	CASSVSGRGYSEAFF
TRBV6-5	NA	NA	TRBJ1-2	TGTGCCAGCAGTAGGACAGTAGCTAACTATGGCTACACCTTC	CASSRTVANYGYTF
TRBV6-2/TRBV6-3	TRBD2	NA	TRBJ2-3	TGTGCCAGCAGTTACCGGGGGGGGACCACAGATACGCAGTATTTT	CASSYRGGTTDTQYF
TRBV18	TRBD1	NA	TRBJ1-4	TGTGCCAGCTCACCACAGGGGGCGCCTTCTAATGAAAAACTGTTTTTT	CASSPQGAPSNEKLFF